The 21 T cell receptor beta chains reported below all come from one sample, sequenced in a study of Ad26.COV2.S vaccination and SARS-CoV-2 variants. Method: immunoSEQ multiplex PCR; TCRdb's copy keeps in-frame clones and lacks some. The repertoire consists of 250,000 to 300,000 clones, with about 90% occurring once and the leading ten covering approximately 3.3%. Treatment reported: over 15 received Ad26.COV2.S at low or high dose, single or two shots; roughly 5 received placebo; per-sample allocation not given. The samples date from day 63 after the first vaccine or placebo injection. Sequencing used peripheral blood, obtained in a trial of Ad26.COV2.S vaccine versus placebo. The receptors stem from a person aged 18-65 years who received the Ad26.COV2.S COVID-19 vaccine or a placebo.

The gene calls are TRBV3-1 (or the pseudogene TRBV3-2) and TRBJ2-1; a possible D gene is TRBD2 (5 bases). The CDR3 contains 15 residues. Germline lookup yields CDR1 LGHDT and CDR2 YNNKEL (reference sequence). Trimming took off 1 base at V and 4 bases at J, with 11 bases between the two ends. As DNA, the CDR3 is TGTGCCAGCAGCCAAGGAAGCGGTTTATACAATGAGCAGTTCTTC. This codes for CASSQGSGLYNEQFF.

The V call is TRBV27, the J call TRBJ2-1; no reliable D call. From germline, CDR1 is MNHEY and CDR2 SMNVEV (reference sequence). The germline V and J ends were trimmed by 5 bases and 5 bases, with 10 bases remaining between them. The CDR3 contains 13 residues. This chain's CDR3 is CASSTTPDNEQFF. DNA for the CDR3: TGTGCCAGCAGTACGACCCCGGACAATGAGCAGTTCTTC.

The CDR3 nucleotides are TGTGCCAGCAGTTACTCGGCAGGGGAGTTAAATCAGCCCCAGCATTTT. It specifies CASSYSAGELNQPQHF. V usage is TRBV6-5 and J usage is TRBJ1-5, with D possibly matching TRBD1 (6 bases). With 0 bases removed from V and 4 bases from J, the gap between germline ends came to 13 bases. The CDR3 consists of 16 residues. Germline loops: CDR1 MNHEY, CDR2 SVGAGI.

The rearrangement links TRBV24-1 to TRBJ1-4; D is undetermined. The V end lost 3 bases, the J end lost 5 bases, and 9 bases lay between the germline ends. The CDR3 is 14 amino acids. Germline-derived CDR1 and CDR2 are KGHDR and SFDVKD. The CDR3 is CATSDMTGNEKLFF. CDR3 coding DNA: TGTGCCACCAGTGATATGACGGGGAATGAAAAACTGTTTTTT.

Only a few counts were recorded for this clone. The gene calls are TRBV7-2 and TRBJ2-2; 7 bases map to TRBD1. CDR1 is SGHTA and CDR2 is FQGNSA in the germline V gene. V lost 4 bases, J lost 5 bases, and 4 bases stayed unmatched. There are 14 residues in the CDR3. The CDR3: CASSSYRGTGELFF. DNA of the CDR3: TGTGCCAGCAGCTCATACAGGGGAACCGGGGAGCTGTTTTTT. The complete variable domain, with remaining parts taken from reference TRBV7-2 and TRBJ2-2, reads GAGVSQSPSNKVTEKGKDVELRCDPISGHTALYWYRQSLGQGLEFLIYFQGNSAPDKSGLPSDRFSAERTGGSVSTLTIQRTQQEDSAVYLCASSSYRGTGELFFGEGSRLTVL.

CDR3 residues: CASQLAASYEQYF. CDR3 DNA sequence: TGTGCCAGTCAACTAGCGGCTTCCTACGAGCAGTACTTC. This sequence joins TRBV7-9 and TRBJ2-7; 8 bases match TRBD2. CDR1 is SEHNR and CDR2 is FQNEAQ in the germline V gene (reference sequence). J gave up 1 base and V 9 bases, and 5 bases lay outside the gene matches. The CDR3 has 13 amino acids.

This chain uses TRBV5-8 with TRBJ1-1; a weak D match, TRBD1 (6 bases). This CDR3 is built from 14 residues. CDR1 is SGHTS and CDR2 is YDEGEE in the germline V gene. Between the trimmed V and J ends, which lost 6 bases and 5 bases, there was a span of 17 bases. The CDR3 region has the DNA TGTGCCAGCACTGCAGGCATAAGGGGGACTGAAGCTTTCTTT. It specifies CASTAGIRGTEAFF.

The gene calls are TRBV15 and TRBJ2-4; tentative D call: TRBD1 (6 bases). Per the germline V gene, CDR1 is LNHNV and CDR2 is YYDKDF (reference sequence). V gave up 3 bases and J gave up 0 bases, with 12 bases separating them. CDR3 size: 16 residues. This CDR3 reads CATSSRTELAKNIQYF. DNA for the CDR3: TGTGCCACCAGCAGTAGGACAGAGCTAGCCAAAAACATTCAGTACTTC.

This chain links TRBV2 with TRBJ2-1; 9 bases map to TRBD1. J gave up 6 bases and V 7 bases, and 16 bases lay outside the gene matches. The CDR3 spans 17 residues. Germline-derived CDR1 and CDR2 are SNHLY and FYNNEI. CDR3 nucleotides: TGTGCCAGCACCCTTTTACCTGGGACAGGGCGGTCCAATGAGCAGTTCTTC. Its protein is CASTLLPGTGRSNEQFF.

This clone showed up just a few times. The chain combines TRBV3-1 (or the pseudogene TRBV3-2) with TRBJ1-3, with D possibly matching TRBD1 (5 bases). Germline V gene sequence: CDR1 LGHDT, CDR2 YNNKEL (reference sequence). The CDR3 spans 15 residues. V was trimmed by 3 bases and J by 0 bases, leaving 9 bases between them. The DNA for the CDR3 is TGTGCCAGCAGCCAGGGACCGGGCTCTGGAAACACCATATATTTT. It is translated as CASSQGPGSGNTIYF.

V usage is TRBV9 and J usage is TRBJ2-2; weak D call: TRBD1 (5 bases). V lost 0 bases and J lost 3, with 9 bases in between. There are 15 residues in the CDR3. Germline CDR1 and CDR2: SGDLS and YYNGEE. CDR3 amino acids: CASSVVATDTGELFF. In DNA form, the CDR3 reads TGTGCCAGCAGCGTAGTGGCGACAGACACCGGGGAGCTGTTTTTT.

V and J are TRBV5-1 and TRBJ2-1; TRBD2 matches 10 bases. The CDR3 is 16 amino acids. CDR1 and CDR2 from the germline V gene are SGHRS and YFSETQ. J was trimmed by 5 bases and V by 6 bases; bases with no gene match: 11. CDR3 in DNA: TGCGCCAGCAAGCAGGTGTTAAGCGGGAGGGACAATGAGCAGTTCTTC. Its protein product is CASKQVLSGRDNEQFF.

A single count supports this clone. V gene TRBV7-3 combines with J gene TRBJ2-1, with TRBD2 identical over 11 bases. The CDR3 spans 16 residues. Germline assignment: CDR1 SGHTA and CDR2 FQGTGA. Trimming took 1 base from V and 9 from J; bases not matched to a gene: 8. CDR3 amino acids: CASSLNLAGGSVEQFF. CDR3 nucleotide sequence: TGTGCCAGCAGCTTAAACCTAGCGGGGGGTTCGGTTGAGCAGTTCTTC.

The gene calls are TRBV12-3 or TRBV12-4 and TRBJ1-3; tentatively, D is TRBD1 (5 bases). The CDR3 is 12 residues long. The germline V and J ends were trimmed by 6 bases and 5 bases, with 8 bases remaining between them. The CDR3 reads CASRRQRNTIYF. The CDR3 DNA reads as TGTGCCAGCAGACGACAGCGAAACACCATATATTTT.

The chain combines TRBV7-2 with TRBJ2-7; 8 bases line up with TRBD1. The CDR3 consists of 14 residues. Germline CDR1 reads SGHTA; CDR2 reads FQGNSA. J gave up 7 bases and V 4 bases, and 9 bases lay outside the gene matches. The CDR3 spells CASSSVQGVWEQYF. The CDR3 DNA follows: TGTGCCAGCAGCTCAGTACAGGGGGTGTGGGAGCAGTACTTC.

The V gene is TRBV7-6, the J gene TRBJ2-7; 10 nucleotides agree with TRBD1. Trimming removed 5 bases from V and 4 bases from J; junction bases left unmatched: 8. Germline CDR1 SGHVS, CDR2 FNYEAQ. This CDR3 is built from 15 residues. In DNA form, the CDR3 reads TGTGCCAGCAGCCCCCGACAGGGGGCGGCTTACGAGCAGTACTTC. It specifies CASSPRQGAAYEQYF.

Points on this clone: The sample contains more than one DNA sequence encoding this CDR3. The V and J genes are TRBV6-5 and TRBJ2-7; 10 positions match TRBD1. CDR1 is MNHEY, CDR2 SVGAGI, per germline. This CDR3 spans 14 amino acids. V trimming: 6 bases; J trimming: 3 bases; junction bases outside the gene matches: 5. As DNA, the CDR3 is TGTGCCAGCAGCTACAGGGACAGGGGCTACGAGCAGTACTTC. Residues: CASSYRDRGYEQYF.

The gene calls are TRBV2 and TRBJ2-5; 8 bases align to TRBD2. The J segment lost 5 bases and the V segment lost 7 bases, leaving 6 bases of the junction unmatched. Germline V gene lookup returns CDR1 SNHLY and CDR2 FYNNEI. The CDR3 covers 13 residues. In DNA form, the CDR3 reads TGTGCCAGCAAGCGGGGGCCTTGGGAGACCCAGTACTTC. The encoded protein is CASKRGPWETQYF.

The chain uses TRBV15 and TRBJ2-5; TRBD2 agrees at 9 bases. Per the germline V gene, CDR1 is LNHNV and CDR2 is YYDKDF (reference sequence). After removal of 1 base from V and 5 bases from J, the junction contained 8 bases not matched to a gene. The length of the CDR3 is 16 residues. CDR3 coding DNA: TGTGCCACCAGCAGAGGAGGCGGGGGGGCTTTTGAGACCCAGTACTTC. This encodes CATSRGGGGAFETQYF.

The rearrangement uses TRBV12-3 or TRBV12-4 and TRBJ2-1, with D uncertain. The CDR3 has 12 amino acids. With 3 bases removed from V and 6 bases from J, the gap between germline ends came to 6 bases. The CDR3 DNA reads as TGTGCCAGCAGTTTGGGCCTCAATGAGCAGTTCTTC. Amino acids: CASSLGLNEQFF.

The CDR3 protein is CASSSGLYNEQFF. The CDR3 coding sequence is TGTGCCAGCAGTTCGGGACTTTACAATGAGCAGTTCTTC. This chain joins TRBV27 and TRBJ2-1; perhaps TRBD2 as D (6 bases). The CDR3 runs to 13 residues. The ends were cut back, 4 bases at V and 4 bases at J, with 8 bases in the middle. CDR1 is MNHEY, CDR2 SMNVEV, per germline (reference sequence).